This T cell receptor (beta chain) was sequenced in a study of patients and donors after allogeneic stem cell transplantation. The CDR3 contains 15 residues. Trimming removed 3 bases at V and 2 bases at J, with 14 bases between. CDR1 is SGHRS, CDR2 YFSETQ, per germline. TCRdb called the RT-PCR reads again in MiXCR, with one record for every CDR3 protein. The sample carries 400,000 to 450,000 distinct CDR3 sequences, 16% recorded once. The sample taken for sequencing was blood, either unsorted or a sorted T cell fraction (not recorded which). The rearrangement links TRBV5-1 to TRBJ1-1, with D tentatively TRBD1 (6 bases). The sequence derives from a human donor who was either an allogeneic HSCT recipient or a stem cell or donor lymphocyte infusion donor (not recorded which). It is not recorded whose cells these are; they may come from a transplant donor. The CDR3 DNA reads TGCGCCAGCAGCTGGGAGGGACAACTCAACACTGAAGCTTTCTTT. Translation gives CASSWEGQLNTEAFF.